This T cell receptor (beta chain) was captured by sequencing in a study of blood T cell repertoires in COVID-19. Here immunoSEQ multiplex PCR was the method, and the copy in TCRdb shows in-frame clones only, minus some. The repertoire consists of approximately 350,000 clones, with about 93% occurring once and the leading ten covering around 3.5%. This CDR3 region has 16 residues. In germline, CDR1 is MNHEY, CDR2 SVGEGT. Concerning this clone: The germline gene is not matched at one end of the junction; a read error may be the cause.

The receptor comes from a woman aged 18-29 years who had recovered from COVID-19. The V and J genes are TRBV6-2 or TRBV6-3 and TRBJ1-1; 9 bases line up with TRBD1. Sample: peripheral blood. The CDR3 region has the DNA TGTGCCAGCAATTACAGGGGGCGACGAATGACCACTGAAGCTTTCTTT. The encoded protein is CASNYRGRRMTTEAFF.